This entry is about one TCR beta chain. At one of its ends the junction is not consistent with the germline gene, which may arise from a read error. The source of the sample is a study of blood T cell repertoires in COVID-19. There are 17 residues in the CDR3. Germline CDR1 SGHDN, CDR2 FVKESK. The repertoire was sequenced with immunoSEQ multiplex PCR; TCRdb's copy has only in-frame clones and lacks some. The sample lists about 130,000 clones; approximately 83% were seen once. The TCR was taken from a man aged 35-49 years with active or convalescent COVID-19. Source material: peripheral blood. The J gene is TRBJ1-6, the V gene TRBV14, with D maybe TRBD1 (5 bases). CDR3 region: CASSKDWGSSYNSPLHF. The CDR3 DNA is TGTGCCAGCAGCAAAGATTGGGGCAGCTCCTATAATTCACCCCTCCACTTT.